This TCR beta chain was found in a study of blood T cell repertoires in COVID-19. Background on the study: Samples came from the United States, Italy and Spain, spanning acute and convalescent COVID-19.

This CDR3 is 16 amino acids long. Germline assignment: CDR1 KGHDR and CDR2 SFDVKD. The V gene end was trimmed by 5 bases and the J gene end by 7 bases; junction bases not matched to a gene: 10. Per the study methods: Estimation of nucleated cell counts relied on the amplification of reference gene primers. The repertoire was sequenced with immunoSEQ multiplex PCR; TCRdb's copy has only in-frame clones and lacks some. V and J calls and clone size are given by that table; D and trimming were obtained from the DNA. Of a few hundred thousand clones listed, roughly four fifths are singletons. The receptor was derived from a man aged 25 to 45 with acute COVID-19. The chain carries TRBV24-1 and TRBJ2-1; 10 bases are shared with TRBD1. The specimen sequenced was PBMCs or T cells enriched from blood (not recorded which). In DNA, the CDR3 is TGTGCCACCAGTGTACCCGGGACAGGGGCCCGAAATGAGCAGTTCTTC. Translation gives CATSVPGTGARNEQFF.